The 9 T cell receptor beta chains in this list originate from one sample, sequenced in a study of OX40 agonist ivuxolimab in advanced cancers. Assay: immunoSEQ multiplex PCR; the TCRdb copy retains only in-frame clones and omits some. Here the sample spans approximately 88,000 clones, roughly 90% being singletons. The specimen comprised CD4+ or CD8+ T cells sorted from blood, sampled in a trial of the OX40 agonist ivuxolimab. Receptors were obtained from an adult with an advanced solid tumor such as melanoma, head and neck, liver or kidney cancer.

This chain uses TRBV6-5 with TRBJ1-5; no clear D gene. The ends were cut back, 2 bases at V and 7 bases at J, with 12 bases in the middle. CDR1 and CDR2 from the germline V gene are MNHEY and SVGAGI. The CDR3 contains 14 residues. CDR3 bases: TGTGCCAGCAGTTACCTCACCGGGGTCCAGCCCCAGCATTTT. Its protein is CASSYLTGVQPQHF.

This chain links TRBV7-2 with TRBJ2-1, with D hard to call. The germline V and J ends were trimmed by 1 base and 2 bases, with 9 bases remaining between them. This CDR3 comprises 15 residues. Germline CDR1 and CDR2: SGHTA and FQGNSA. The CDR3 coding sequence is TGTGCCAGCAGCTTAGACAAGCGTCCCTACAATGAGCAGTTCTTC. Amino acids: CASSLDKRPYNEQFF.

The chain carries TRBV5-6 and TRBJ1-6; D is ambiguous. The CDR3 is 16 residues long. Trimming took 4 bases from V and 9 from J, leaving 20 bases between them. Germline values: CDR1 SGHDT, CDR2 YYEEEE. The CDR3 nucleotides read TGTGCCAGCAGCGCCTTGCTTACGGGTGCTGGTTCACCCCTCCACTTT. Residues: CASSALLTGAGSPLHF.

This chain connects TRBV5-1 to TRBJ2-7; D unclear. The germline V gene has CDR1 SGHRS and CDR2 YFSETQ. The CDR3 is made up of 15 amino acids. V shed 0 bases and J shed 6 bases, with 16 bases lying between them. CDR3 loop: CASSLAGSLSTEQYF. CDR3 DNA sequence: TGCGCCAGCAGCTTGGCGGGCAGTCTCAGCACCGAGCAGTACTTC.

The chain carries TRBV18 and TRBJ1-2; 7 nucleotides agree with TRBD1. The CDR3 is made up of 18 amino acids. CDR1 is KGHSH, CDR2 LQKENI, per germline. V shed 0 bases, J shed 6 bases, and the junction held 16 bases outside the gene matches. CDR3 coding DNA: TGTGCCAGCTCACCACCGGTCAGTACAACGATAGGGGGCGATGGCTACACCTTC. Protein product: CASSPPVSTTIGGDGYTF.

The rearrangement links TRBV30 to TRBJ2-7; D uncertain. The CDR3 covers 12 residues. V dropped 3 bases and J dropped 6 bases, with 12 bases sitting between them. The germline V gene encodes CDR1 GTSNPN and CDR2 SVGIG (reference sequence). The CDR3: CAWSSTVSEQYF. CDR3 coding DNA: TGTGCCTGGAGCTCCACAGTGAGCGAGCAGTACTTC.

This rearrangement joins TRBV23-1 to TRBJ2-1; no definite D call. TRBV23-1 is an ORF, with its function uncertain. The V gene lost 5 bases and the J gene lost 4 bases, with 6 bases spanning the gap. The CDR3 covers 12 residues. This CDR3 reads CASSTPYNEQFF. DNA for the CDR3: TGCGCCAGCAGTACTCCTTACAATGAGCAGTTCTTC.

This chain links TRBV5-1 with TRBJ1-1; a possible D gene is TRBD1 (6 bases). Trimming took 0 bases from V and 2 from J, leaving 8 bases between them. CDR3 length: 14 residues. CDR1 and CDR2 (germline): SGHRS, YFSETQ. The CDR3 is CASSLGGGNTEAFF. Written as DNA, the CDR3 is TGCGCCAGCAGCTTGGGAGGGGGAAACACTGAAGCTTTCTTT.

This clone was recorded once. CDR3 sequence: CASSPRRALASVEQFF. The CDR3 region has the DNA TGTGCCAGCTCACCACGGAGGGCGCTAGCGTCTGTTGAGCAGTTCTTC. The chain joins TRBV18 to TRBJ2-1, with D possibly being TRBD2 (6 bases). V was shortened by 1 base and J by 9 bases, with 19 bases between the two germline ends. Germline V lookup: CDR1 KGHSH, CDR2 LQKENI. This CDR3 is built from 16 residues.